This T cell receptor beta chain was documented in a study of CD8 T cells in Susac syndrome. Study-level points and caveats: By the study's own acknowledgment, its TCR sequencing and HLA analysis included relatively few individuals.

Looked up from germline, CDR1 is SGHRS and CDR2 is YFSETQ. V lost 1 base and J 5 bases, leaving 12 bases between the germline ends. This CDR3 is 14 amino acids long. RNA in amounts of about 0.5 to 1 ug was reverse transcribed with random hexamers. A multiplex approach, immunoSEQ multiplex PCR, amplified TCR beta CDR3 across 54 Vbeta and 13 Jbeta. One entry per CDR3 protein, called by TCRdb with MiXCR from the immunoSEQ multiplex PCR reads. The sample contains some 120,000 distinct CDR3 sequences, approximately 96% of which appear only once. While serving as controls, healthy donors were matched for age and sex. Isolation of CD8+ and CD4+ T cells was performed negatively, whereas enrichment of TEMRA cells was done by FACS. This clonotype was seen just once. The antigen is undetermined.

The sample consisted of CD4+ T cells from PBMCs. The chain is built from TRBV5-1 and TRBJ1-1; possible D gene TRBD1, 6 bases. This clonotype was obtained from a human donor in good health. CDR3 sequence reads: CASSLTGIGTEAFF. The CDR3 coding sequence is TGCGCCAGCAGCTTGACAGGGATTGGGACTGAAGCTTTCTTT.